This T cell receptor beta chain stems from a study of cytomegalovirus exposure and HLA in healthy donors. PCR was performed using 60 Vbeta and 13 Jbeta primers. Sequenced by immunoSEQ multiplex PCR; TCRdb stores in-frame clones only, minus some. In the table there are about 120,000 clones, around 81% of which are singletons. The germline V gene has CDR1 KGHSH and CDR2 LQKENI. The length of the CDR3 is 17 residues. Trimming took 0 bases from V and 7 from J; bases not matched to a gene: 10. The TCR comes from a woman aged 25 to 39 in good health and CMV-seronegative. Sequencing used PBMCs. The rearrangement joins TRBV18 to TRBJ2-1; 9 bases agree with TRBD2. CDR3 sequence: CASSPPWAGGPLNEQFF. CDR3 DNA sequence: TGTGCCAGCTCACCACCGTGGGCGGGAGGGCCTTTGAATGAGCAGTTCTTC.